Given below is one TCR beta chain in context. The antigen remains undetermined. Germline V gives CDR1 MNHEY, CDR2 SMNVEV (reference sequence). The V end lost 6 bases, the J end lost 1 base, and 17 bases lay between the germline ends. CDR3 length: 16 residues. The sample comes from a study of naive and memory T cell subsets. Study results and limitations: Naive and memory repertoire findings lacked a ground truth for validation.

The beta constant-region primer was an equimolar mix of two oligonucleotides covering TRBC1 and TRBC2. Ligated cDNA was amplified by four rounds of PCR with nested alpha and beta constant-region primers and SP2. TCRdb reanalysed the UMI-ligation and nested PCR reads using MiXCR and keeps one entry per CDR3 protein. The sample consists of some 150,000 distinct CDR3 sequences, 15% to 20% of them appearing once. Four subsets defined by CD45RA and CD27 were sorted after CD3, CD4, CD8 and live/dead staining. The chain couples TRBV27 to TRBJ2-3; maybe TRBD2 (5 bases). This TCR was recovered from a human donor in good health. The sequenced sample was naive CD4+ T cells from blood. CDR3 bases: TGTGCCAGCAGGACGTGGAAAGGGAGAGGCACAGATACGCAGTATTTT. It is translated as CASRTWKGRGTDTQYF.